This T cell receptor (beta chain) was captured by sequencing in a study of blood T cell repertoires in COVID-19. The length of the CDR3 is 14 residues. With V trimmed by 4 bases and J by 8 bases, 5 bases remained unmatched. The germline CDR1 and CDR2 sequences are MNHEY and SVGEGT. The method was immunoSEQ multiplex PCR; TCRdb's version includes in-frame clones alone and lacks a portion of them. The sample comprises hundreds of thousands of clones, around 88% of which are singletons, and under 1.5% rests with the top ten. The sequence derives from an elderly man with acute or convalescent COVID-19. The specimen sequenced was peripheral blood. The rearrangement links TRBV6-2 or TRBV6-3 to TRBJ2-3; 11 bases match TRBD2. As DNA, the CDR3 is TGTGCCAGCAGTTCGACTAGCGGGGCCCTTACGCAGTATTTT. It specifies CASSSTSGALTQYF.